This T cell receptor beta chain was obtained from a study of blood T cell repertoires in COVID-19. How the authors handled the data: Quantification of nucleated cells was approximated via reference gene primer amplification. Profiling relied on immunoSEQ multiplex PCR, and the TCRdb table lists in-frame clones only, not all of them. V and J calls and clone size are those listed in that table; D and trimming were worked out from the DNA. The sample carries more than 200,000 clones, about nine tenths recorded once. This sequence was found in a woman aged 60-75 years with acute or convalescent COVID-19. The sequenced material came from peripheral blood.

The CDR3 DNA follows: TGTGCCAGCAGTGCCTCAATAGGACAGCCGCGGTCCACTGAAGCTTTCTTT. This codes for CASSASIGQPRSTEAFF. The chain is built from TRBV6-1 and TRBJ1-1; D possibly corresponds to TRBD1 (6 bases). The V end was cut by 4 bases, the J end by 4 bases, with 22 bases between. Germline V CDR1 and CDR2: MNHNS, SASEGT. CDR3 length: 17 residues.